The clone carrying this TCR beta chain has just a few counts. Its antigen is not known. The data are from a study of radiotherapy plus CTLA-4 blockade in lung cancer. Participants had chemo-refractory metastatic non-small-cell lung cancer and were treated with focal radiation plus ipilimumab CTLA-4 blockade. Study findings and constraints: TCR clones from tumors expanded in blood after radiotherapy plus ipilimumab. Early clonal dynamics of blood T cells, together with interferon-beta, were reported as the best response predictor.

From germline, CDR1 is SGHAT and CDR2 FQNNGV. CDR3 length equals 11 residues. Trimming pared 3 bases from V and 6 bases from J, leaving 6 bases between. Here immunoSEQ multiplex PCR was the method, and the copy in TCRdb shows in-frame clones only, minus some. Counted here are about 76,000 clones, roughly four fifths occurring once; the ten biggest clones make up roughly 0.87%. The specimen comprised peripheral blood, sampled from a patient treated with radiotherapy plus ipilimumab. V gene TRBV11-2 combines with J gene TRBJ2-7; D not certain. This receptor was identified in a human donor with non-small cell lung cancer who had stable disease on radiotherapy plus ipilimumab. CDR3 amino acids: CASSLDREQYF. The CDR3 region has the DNA TGTGCCAGCAGCTTGGATCGCGAGCAGTACTTC. The full variable domain, completed using reference TRBV11-2 and TRBJ2-7, is EAGVAQSPRYKIIEKRQSVAFWCNPISGHATLYWYQQILGQGPKLLIQFQNNGVVDDSQLPKDRFSAERLKGVDSTLKIQPAKLEDSAVYLCASSLDREQYFGPGTRLTVT.